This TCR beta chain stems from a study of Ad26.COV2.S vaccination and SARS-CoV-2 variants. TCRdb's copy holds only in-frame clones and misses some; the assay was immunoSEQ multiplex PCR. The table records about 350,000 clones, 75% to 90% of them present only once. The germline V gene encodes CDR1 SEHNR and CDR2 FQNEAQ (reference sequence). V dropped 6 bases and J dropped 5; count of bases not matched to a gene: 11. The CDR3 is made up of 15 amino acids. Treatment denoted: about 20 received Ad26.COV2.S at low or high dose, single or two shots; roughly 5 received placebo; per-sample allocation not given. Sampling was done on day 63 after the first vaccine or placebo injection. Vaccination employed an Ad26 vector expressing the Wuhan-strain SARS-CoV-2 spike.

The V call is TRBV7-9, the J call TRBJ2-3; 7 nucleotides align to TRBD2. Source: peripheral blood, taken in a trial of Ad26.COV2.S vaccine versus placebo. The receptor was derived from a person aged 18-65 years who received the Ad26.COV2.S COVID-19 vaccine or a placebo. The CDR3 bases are TGTGCCAGCAGTAGGTGGGAGGGTGCGGGAGATACGCAGTATTTT. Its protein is CASSRWEGAGDTQYF.